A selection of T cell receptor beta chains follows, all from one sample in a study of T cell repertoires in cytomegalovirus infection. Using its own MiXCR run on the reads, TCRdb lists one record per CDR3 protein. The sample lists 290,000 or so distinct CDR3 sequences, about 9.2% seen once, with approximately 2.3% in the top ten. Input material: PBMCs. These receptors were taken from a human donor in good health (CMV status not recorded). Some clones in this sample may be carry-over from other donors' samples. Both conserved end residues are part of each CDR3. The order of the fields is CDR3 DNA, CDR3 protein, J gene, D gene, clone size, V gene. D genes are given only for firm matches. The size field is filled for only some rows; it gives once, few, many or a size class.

CDR3 DNA: TGCAGCGTTGCACCGAGACAGATCCCGAACACTGAAGCTTTCTTT
CDR3 protein: CSVAPRQIPNTEAFF
J gene: TRBJ1-1
D gene: .
clone size: .
V gene: TRBV29-1

CDR3 DNA: TGTGCCAGCAGCTCCCGGACAGGGAGGACGAAAGAGACCCAGTACTTC
CDR3 protein: CASSSRTGRTKETQYF
J gene: TRBJ2-5
D gene: TRBD1
clone size: few
V gene: TRBV7-9

CDR3 DNA: TGCGCCAGCAGCCAAGATTCGGCGCTAGCGGGGTTACAAGAGACCCAGTACTTC
CDR3 protein: CASSQDSALAGLQETQYF
J gene: TRBJ2-5
D gene: TRBD2
clone size: many
V gene: TRBV4-1

CDR3 DNA: TGTGCCAGCACTCCTGAGGGGCAAGAGACCCAGTACTTC
CDR3 protein: CASTPEGQETQYF
J gene: TRBJ2-5
D gene: .
clone size: many
V gene: TRBV28

CDR3 DNA: TGTGCCAGCAGTTACCGCTTCGGGGGGGGCAAGGCCTACGAGCAGTACTTC
CDR3 protein: CASSYRFGGGKAYEQYF
J gene: TRBJ2-7
D gene: TRBD2
clone size: .
V gene: TRBV6-5

CDR3 DNA: TGTGCCAGCTCCAGGGGGCTGGACAATGAGCAGTTCTTC
CDR3 protein: CASSRGLDNEQFF
J gene: TRBJ2-1
D gene: TRBD1
clone size: .
V gene: TRBV2

CDR3 DNA: TGCAGCTCGGGGGGGGGGGTCAACACTGAAGCTTTCTTT
CDR3 protein: CSSGGGVNTEAFF
J gene: TRBJ1-1
D gene: .
clone size: few
V gene: TRBV29-1

CDR3 DNA: TGTGCCAGCAGCTCGGCGGCCGGGGCCAACGTCCTGACTTTC
CDR3 protein: CASSSAAGANVLTF
J gene: TRBJ2-6
D gene: .
clone size: many
V gene: TRBV7-2

CDR3 DNA: TGTGCCAGCAGTCCCCTTGGGGGAACTGAAGCTTTCTTT
CDR3 protein: CASSPLGGTEAFF
J gene: TRBJ1-1
D gene: .
clone size: many
V gene: TRBV12-3/TRBV12-4

CDR3 DNA: TGTGCCAGGCAGGGGGCGTCCCTCACAGATACGCAGTATTTT
CDR3 protein: CARQGASLTDTQYF
J gene: TRBJ2-3
D gene: TRBD1
clone size: few
V gene: TRBV7-9

CDR3 DNA: TGTGCCAGCAGTGAAGGAGAGTACACTGAAGCTTTCTTT
CDR3 protein: CASSEGEYTEAFF
J gene: TRBJ1-1
D gene: .
clone size: few
V gene: TRBV6-4

CDR3 DNA: TGTGCCAGCAGCCAAGTGAGTCCTGGGAAGGATACGCAGTATTTT
CDR3 protein: CASSQVSPGKDTQYF
J gene: TRBJ2-3
D gene: .
clone size: many
V gene: TRBV4-2

CDR3 DNA: TGTGCCAGCAGTTTTTGGGGCAGGAACACTGAAGCTTTCTTT
CDR3 protein: CASSFWGRNTEAFF
J gene: TRBJ1-1
D gene: .
clone size: many
V gene: TRBV28

CDR3 DNA: TGTGCCAGCAGTTTGATCGGGACAGCGAAACCTGGTCCCTACAATGAGCAGTTCTTC
CDR3 protein: CASSLIGTAKPGPYNEQFF
J gene: TRBJ2-1
D gene: TRBD1
clone size: many
V gene: TRBV27

CDR3 DNA: TGTGCCAGCAGCTCCGTGACCGGGCCAACCTACAATGAGCAGTTCTTC
CDR3 protein: CASSSVTGPTYNEQFF
J gene: TRBJ2-1
D gene: .
clone size: many
V gene: TRBV7-6

CDR3 DNA: TGTGCCAGCAGTTACTCGGCCAGAGGCGCTGAAGCTTTCTTT
CDR3 protein: CASSYSARGAEAFF
J gene: TRBJ1-1
D gene: .
clone size: few
V gene: TRBV6-5

CDR3 DNA: TGTGCCAGCAGCCGAGCACGGGGTAGCTCCATAGAAGCCCAGTACTTC
CDR3 protein: CASSRARGSSIEAQYF
J gene: TRBJ2-5
D gene: .
clone size: many
V gene: TRBV7-9

CDR3 DNA: TGTGCCAGCAGCTTGGTGGGCTTCATCGACGAGCAGTACTTC
CDR3 protein: CASSLVGFIDEQYF
J gene: TRBJ2-7
D gene: .
clone size: few
V gene: TRBV5-5

CDR3 DNA: TGTGCCAGCAGCCTAGGACAAACCTTAGCCAAAAACATTCAGTACTTC
CDR3 protein: CASSLGQTLAKNIQYF
J gene: TRBJ2-4
D gene: .
clone size: many
V gene: TRBV7-2

CDR3 DNA: TGTGCCAGCAGCACTCGGGACTGGGCTGAAGCTTTCTTT
CDR3 protein: CASSTRDWAEAFF
J gene: TRBJ1-1
D gene: .
clone size: many
V gene: TRBV7-2

CDR3 DNA: TGTGCCAGCAGTTACCTGGGGGGAGCGGATGGCTACACCTTC
CDR3 protein: CASSYLGGADGYTF
J gene: TRBJ1-2
D gene: .
clone size: many
V gene: TRBV6-6

CDR3 DNA: TGTGCCAGCAGTTTTACCCTAGGGGGGAATGAGCAGTTCTTC
CDR3 protein: CASSFTLGGNEQFF
J gene: TRBJ2-1
D gene: .
clone size: many
V gene: TRBV12-3/TRBV12-4

CDR3 DNA: TGTGCCAGCAGTTGGTCCAGGGGAACAGATACGCAGTATTTT
CDR3 protein: CASSWSRGTDTQYF
J gene: TRBJ2-3
D gene: .
clone size: many
V gene: TRBV28

CDR3 DNA: TGTGCCAGCAGCTTAGAGGTACGGGCCGGGTACGAGCAGTACTTC
CDR3 protein: CASSLEVRAGYEQYF
J gene: TRBJ2-7
D gene: .
clone size: many
V gene: TRBV7-2

CDR3 DNA: TGTGCCAGCAGCGCCGGGACAAGGTCCTTCTTC
CDR3 protein: CASSAGTRSFF
J gene: TRBJ2-1
D gene: .
clone size: many
V gene: TRBV7-2

CDR3 DNA: TGTGCCAGCAGTTACTCTCCACCTAGCGGGATCTACAATGAGCAGTTCTTC
CDR3 protein: CASSYSPPSGIYNEQFF
J gene: TRBJ2-1
D gene: TRBD2
clone size: many
V gene: TRBV6-2/TRBV6-3

CDR3 DNA: TGTGCCACGTCCACAGGGATCCAAGAGACCCAGTACTTC
CDR3 protein: CATSTGIQETQYF
J gene: TRBJ2-5
D gene: .
clone size: .
V gene: TRBV10-3

CDR3 DNA: TGCAGTGCTAGCTTCCCTAGCGGGAGCACAGATACGCAGTATTTT
CDR3 protein: CSASFPSGSTDTQYF
J gene: TRBJ2-3
D gene: TRBD2
clone size: once
V gene: TRBV20-1

CDR3 DNA: TGTGCCAGCAGCTTTAACAGGCGCTACTCTGGAAACACCATATATTTT
CDR3 protein: CASSFNRRYSGNTIYF
J gene: TRBJ1-3
D gene: .
clone size: many
V gene: TRBV7-2

CDR3 DNA: TGTGCCAGCAGTTTGTGGGGGGTGGGCGTGGATGAGCAGTTCTTC
CDR3 protein: CASSLWGVGVDEQFF
J gene: TRBJ2-1
D gene: .
clone size: few
V gene: TRBV28

CDR3 DNA: TGTGCCAGCAGCTTGCTGACTAGCGGGGGGGCTGAAGATACGCAGTATTTT
CDR3 protein: CASSLLTSGGAEDTQYF
J gene: TRBJ2-3
D gene: TRBD2
clone size: many
V gene: TRBV7-6

CDR3 DNA: TGCAGTGCTCCCCGGCGCGGGGGCACGATCGCGGGGGAGCAGTTCTTC
CDR3 protein: CSAPRRGGTIAGEQFF
J gene: TRBJ2-1
D gene: .
clone size: many
V gene: TRBV20-1

CDR3 DNA: TGCGCCAGCAGCCATTCGGACAGGGGGCAAAACGGGGAGCTGTTTTTT
CDR3 protein: CASSHSDRGQNGELFF
J gene: TRBJ2-2
D gene: TRBD1
clone size: many
V gene: TRBV4-1

CDR3 DNA: TGTGCCAGCAGGCAACAGGGTGATAATTCACCCCTCCACTTT
CDR3 protein: CASRQQGDNSPLHF
J gene: TRBJ1-6
D gene: .
clone size: .
V gene: TRBV6-5

CDR3 DNA: TGTGCCAGCAGACCTAAAGCGGGGCCTAGCACAGATACGCAGTATTTT
CDR3 protein: CASRPKAGPSTDTQYF
J gene: TRBJ2-3
D gene: TRBD2
clone size: many
V gene: TRBV7-2

CDR3 DNA: TGCAGTGCTAGAGACCAGGGTAATCAGCCCCAGCATTTT
CDR3 protein: CSARDQGNQPQHF
J gene: TRBJ1-5
D gene: .
clone size: few
V gene: TRBV20-1

CDR3 DNA: TGTGCCAGCAGCCGCGATAGATTTTTCGGGACCCAGTACTTC
CDR3 protein: CASSRDRFFGTQYF
J gene: TRBJ2-5
D gene: .
clone size: medium-sized
V gene: TRBV7-8